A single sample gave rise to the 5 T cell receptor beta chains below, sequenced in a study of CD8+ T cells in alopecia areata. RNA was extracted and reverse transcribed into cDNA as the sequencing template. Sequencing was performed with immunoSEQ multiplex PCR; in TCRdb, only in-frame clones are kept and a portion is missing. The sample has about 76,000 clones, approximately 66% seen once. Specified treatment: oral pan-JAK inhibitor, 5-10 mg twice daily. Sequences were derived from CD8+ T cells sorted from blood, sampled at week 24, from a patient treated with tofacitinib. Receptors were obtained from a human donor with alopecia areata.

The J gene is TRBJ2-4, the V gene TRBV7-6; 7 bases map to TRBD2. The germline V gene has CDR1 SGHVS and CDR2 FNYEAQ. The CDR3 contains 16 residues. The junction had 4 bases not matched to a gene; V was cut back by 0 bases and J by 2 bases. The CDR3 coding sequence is TGTGCCAGCAGCTTAGCTAGCGGGTCCCCCAAAAACATTCAGTACTTC. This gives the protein CASSLASGSPKNIQYF.

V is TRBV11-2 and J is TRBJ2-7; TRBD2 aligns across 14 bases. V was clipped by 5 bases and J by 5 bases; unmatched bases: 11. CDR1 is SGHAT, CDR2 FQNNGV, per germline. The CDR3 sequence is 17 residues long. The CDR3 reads CASSIRLGLAGENEQYF. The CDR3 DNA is TGTGCCAGCAGCATAAGGTTGGGACTAGCGGGAGAAAACGAGCAGTACTTC.

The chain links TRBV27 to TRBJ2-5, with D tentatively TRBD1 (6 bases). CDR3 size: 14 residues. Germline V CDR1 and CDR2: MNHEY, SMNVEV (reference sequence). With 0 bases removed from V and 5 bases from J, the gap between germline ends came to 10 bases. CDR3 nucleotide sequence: TGTGCCAGCAGTTTATCAGGGGGTGGGGAGACCCAGTACTTC. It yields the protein CASSLSGGGETQYF.

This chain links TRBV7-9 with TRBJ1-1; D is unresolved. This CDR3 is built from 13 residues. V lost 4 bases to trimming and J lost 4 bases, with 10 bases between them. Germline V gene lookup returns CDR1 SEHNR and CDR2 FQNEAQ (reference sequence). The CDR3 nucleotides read TGTGCCAGCAGCTCCAGCCTTGGCACTGAAGCTTTCTTT. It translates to CASSSSLGTEAFF.

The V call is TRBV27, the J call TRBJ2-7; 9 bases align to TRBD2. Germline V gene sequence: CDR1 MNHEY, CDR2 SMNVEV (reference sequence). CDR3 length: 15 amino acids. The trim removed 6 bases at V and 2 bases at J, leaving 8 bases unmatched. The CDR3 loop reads CASSTVGGRAYEQYF. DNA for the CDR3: TGTGCCAGCAGCACCGTGGGCGGGAGGGCCTACGAGCAGTACTTC.